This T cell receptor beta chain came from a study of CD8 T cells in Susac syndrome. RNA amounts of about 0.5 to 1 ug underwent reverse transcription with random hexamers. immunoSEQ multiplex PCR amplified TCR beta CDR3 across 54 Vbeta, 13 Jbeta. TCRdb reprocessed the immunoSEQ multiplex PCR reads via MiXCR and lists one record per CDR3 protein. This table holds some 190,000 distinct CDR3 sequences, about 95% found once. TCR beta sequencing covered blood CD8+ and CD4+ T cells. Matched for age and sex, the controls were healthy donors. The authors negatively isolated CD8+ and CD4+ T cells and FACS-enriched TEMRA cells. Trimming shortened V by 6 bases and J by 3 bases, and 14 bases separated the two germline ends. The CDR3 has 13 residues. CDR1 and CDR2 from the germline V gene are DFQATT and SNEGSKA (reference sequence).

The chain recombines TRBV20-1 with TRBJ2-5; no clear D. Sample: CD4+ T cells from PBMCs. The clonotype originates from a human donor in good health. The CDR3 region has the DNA TGCAGTGCAGACTGGACGGGCGAAGAGACCCAGTACTTC. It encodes CSADWTGEETQYF.